This T cell receptor beta chain was identified in a study of CD8+ T cells in alopecia areata. For this clone: Its antigen is not identified.

General observations from the study: Lesional scalp, especially alopecia totalis/universalis, showed higher clonality than normal scalp. Whereas mice showed it more clearly, TCR sharing across patients was murkier, possibly because of HLA.

Germline CDR1 is LNHNV and CDR2 is YYDKDF (reference sequence). This CDR3 has 15 amino acids. The ends lost 3 bases at V and 5 bases at J; junction bases unmatched: 6. RNA, once extracted, was reverse transcribed into cDNA for use as the sequencing template. Clones were sequenced by immunoSEQ multiplex PCR, and TCRdb holds only the in-frame ones, with some missing. The table includes 98,000 or so clones, roughly 60% detected once. This clonotype was sampled from a human donor in good health. The sample comprised CD8+ T cells sorted from blood. The gene calls are TRBV15 and TRBJ2-7; 11 nucleotides match TRBD1. The CDR3: CATSSTWTGGHEQYF. The CDR3 region has the DNA TGTGCCACCAGCAGTACTTGGACAGGGGGCCACGAGCAGTACTTC. Full variable domain (rest looked up from reference TRBV15 and TRBJ2-7): DAMVIQNPRYQVTQFGKPVTLSCSQTLNHNVMYWYQQKSSQAPKLLFHYYDKDFNNEADTPDNFQSRRPNTSFCFLDIRSPGLGDTAMYLCATSSTWTGGHEQYFGPGTRLTVT.